Following are 9 T cell receptor beta chains from one sample sequenced in a study of shared clonotypes between healthy human individuals. Selected positively for CCR7 and CD45RO-negative, naive CD8 cells excluded terminally differentiated effector memory CD45RA+ cells. Sequenced by immunoSEQ multiplex PCR; TCRdb stores in-frame clones only, minus some. In the table there are around 600,000 clones, 95% of which are singletons. Sequencing input: naive CD8+ T cells sorted from blood. Receptors originate from a woman younger than 45 in good health.

J is TRBJ2-7 and V is TRBV5-1, with 11 positions matching TRBD1. CDR1 is SGHRS, CDR2 YFSETQ, per germline. The CDR3 is 16 residues long. The junction had 10 bases not matched to a gene; V was cut back by 5 bases and J by 3 bases. CDR3 nucleotide sequence: TGCGCCAGCAGTCTAGGAACCGGGACAGGGGGCTACGAGCAGTACTTC. Translation gives CASSLGTGTGGYEQYF.

The V gene is TRBV2, the J gene TRBJ2-3; TRBD1 matches 11 bases. The V and J ends lost 7 bases and 5 bases, in that order; junction bases with no gene match: 11. This CDR3 has 16 amino acids. Germline V gene sequence: CDR1 SNHLY, CDR2 FYNNEI. The CDR3 spells CASNADRGQGGDTQYF. CDR3 DNA: TGTGCCAGCAATGCGGACAGGGGGCAAGGAGGAGATACGCAGTATTTT.

This chain's CDR3 is CASSVGEAHQETQYF. In DNA, the CDR3 is TGTGCCAGCAGCGTAGGAGAGGCGCATCAAGAGACCCAGTACTTC. The rearrangement uses TRBV9 and TRBJ2-5, with D unresolved. The CDR3 has 15 residues. The V gene lost 0 bases and the J gene lost 2 bases, with 11 bases spanning the gap. CDR1 and CDR2 from the germline V gene are SGDLS and YYNGEE. The full variable domain, rest sourced from reference TRBV9 and TRBJ2-5, is DSGVTQTPKHLITATGQRVTLRCSPRSGDLSVYWYQQSLDQGLQFLIQYYNGEERAKGNILERFSAQQFPDLHSELNLSSLELGDSALYFCASSVGEAHQETQYFGPGTRLLVL.

The chain joins TRBV19 to TRBJ2-7; D possibly corresponds to TRBD1 (6 bases). This CDR3 has 14 amino acids. The germline V gene encodes CDR1 LNHDA and CDR2 SQIVND (reference sequence). Trimming cost V 6 bases and J 4 bases, with 16 bases left between them. The CDR3 region is CASRPRGNFYEQYF. The CDR3 DNA reads TGTGCCAGTAGGCCCAGGGGAAACTTTTACGAGCAGTACTTC.

The rearrangement uses TRBV18 and TRBJ2-1; D perhaps matches TRBD2 (6 bases). This CDR3 is 17 amino acids long. The V and J ends lost 3 bases and 5 bases respectively, with 20 bases between them. The germline V gene encodes CDR1 KGHSH and CDR2 LQKENI. The CDR3 sequence: CASSPGRPLQTNNEQFF. For the CDR3, the DNA is TGTGCCAGCTCACCGGGGAGGCCGCTGCAAACAAACAATGAGCAGTTCTTC.

The rearrangement joins TRBV11-2 to TRBJ2-7; D remains ambiguous. V was cut by 6 bases and J by 3 bases, with 15 bases left in between. Per the germline V gene, CDR1 is SGHAT and CDR2 is FQNNGV. The CDR3 extends over 14 amino acids. CDR3 nucleotide sequence: TGTGCCAGCAGGGTTTTAAGGCCGGGCTACGAGCAGTACTTC. It is translated as CASRVLRPGYEQYF.

The chain uses TRBV5-4 and TRBJ1-1; 10 bases are shared with TRBD1. This CDR3 region has 13 residues. J was trimmed by 5 bases and V by 5 bases; bases with no gene match: 3. Germline assignment: CDR1 SGHNT and CDR2 YYREEE (reference sequence). The CDR3 DNA reads as TGTGCCAGCAGAAGGACAGGGGGGACTGAAGCTTTCTTT. Residues: CASRRTGGTEAFF.

The rearrangement links TRBV11-2 to TRBJ2-5, with D maybe TRBD2 (5 bases). The CDR3 runs 15 residues. Germline CDR1 SGHAT, CDR2 FQNNGV. With 5 bases removed from V and 1 base from J, the gap between germline ends came to 14 bases. This CDR3 is CASSPERAAQETQYF. CDR3 bases: TGTGCCAGCAGCCCAGAGAGGGCGGCCCAAGAGACCCAGTACTTC.

The chain joins TRBV29-1 to TRBJ1-1; D may be TRBD1 (6 bases). V lost 0 bases and J 5 bases, leaving 19 bases between the germline ends. This CDR3 has 16 residues. Germline V gene sequence: CDR1 SQVTM, CDR2 ANQGSEA. The DNA for the CDR3 is TGCAGCGTTGAAGAGACAGGAGGACGGGGGATGACTGAAGCTTTCTTT. It is translated as CSVEETGGRGMTEAFF.